This T cell receptor beta chain was observed in a study of CD8 T cells in ankylosing spondylitis. Study findings and constraints: Roughly eight highly homologous variants made up a TCR beta motif, and this motif appeared characteristic of ankylosing spondylitis blood.

This clonotype occurred many times. The antigen is undetermined. Quantitative 5'-RACE with molecular barcodes generated TCR beta libraries. A single record per CDR3 protein comes from TCRdb applying MiXCR to the 5' RACE reads. The data show 200,000 to 300,000 distinct CDR3 sequences, 8% to 10% seen once. This CDR3 is built from 18 residues. CDR1 and CDR2 (germline): WNHNN, SYGVQD (reference sequence). V was trimmed by 1 base and J by 3 bases, leaving 19 bases between them. Sequenced sample: blood, either unsorted or a sorted T cell fraction (not recorded which). The receptor comes from a female donor with ankylosing spondylitis or in good health (not recorded which). The chain has TRBV10-1 and TRBJ2-1; a possible D gene is TRBD2 (7 bases). The CDR3: CASSEWWKGGGSYNEQFF. The CDR3, as DNA: TGCGCCAGCAGTGAGTGGTGGAAGGGGGGCGGGAGCTACAATGAGCAGTTCTTC.